Reported below is one T cell receptor (beta chain). Its specificity is unknown. This record belongs to a study of T cell clones after liver transplantation. About the research overall: A pre-transplant mixed lymphocyte reaction with TCRbeta sequencing defined graft-donor-reactive clones followed in post-transplant blood.

Study-wide findings and caveats: The donor-reactive repertoire was only partly measurable in two subjects, lacking donor cells. Conclusions were preliminary, with small, heterogeneous patient groups.

V was pared by 1 base and J by 4 bases, with 8 bases of the junction left unmatched. The CDR3 sequence is 16 residues long. Germline values: CDR1 SGHRS, CDR2 YFSETQ. Unstimulated PBMCs were sorted into CD3+CD4+ and CD3+CD8+ populations. Libraries were prepared by immunoSEQ multiplex PCR; TCRdb keeps only in-frame clonotypes and omits some of them. The sample consists of approximately 70,000 clones, 80% to 90% of them appearing once. The sample consisted of CD4+ T cells from blood, taken less than 50 months after liver transplant. The chain is built from TRBV5-1 and TRBJ2-5, with 9 bases matching TRBD2. This TCR came from a human patient who received a liver transplant. Some T cells may have originated in the graft donor. CDR3 sequence reads: CASSLSGAGGGETQYF. In DNA form, the CDR3 reads TGCGCCAGCAGCTTGTCTGGAGCGGGAGGAGGAGAGACCCAGTACTTC.